This record covers a single T cell receptor (beta chain). This specimen belongs to a study of blood T cell repertoires in COVID-19. Turning to the study itself: The study drew acute and convalescent COVID-19 samples from the United States, Italy and Spain. The cDNA or gDNA used as material had been derived from T cells, B-cell-depleted T cells, or PBMCs.

Per the germline V gene, CDR1 is SNHLY and CDR2 is FYNNEI. Between the trimmed V and J ends, which lost 5 bases and 3 bases, there was a span of 17 bases. The CDR3 consists of 16 residues. Per the original methods: Using reference gene primer amplification, nucleated cell counts were estimated. Data came from immunoSEQ multiplex PCR; TCRdb stores just in-frame clones and leaves some out. For V, J and clone size, that table is used; D and trimming come from the DNA. Of approximately 280,000 clones in the sample, 70% to 90% were seen once. The chain combines TRBV2 with TRBJ1-3; the D gene is possibly TRBD1 (6 bases). The TCR originated in a woman aged 25 to 39 who had recovered from COVID-19. The specimen sequenced was peripheral blood. Here the CDR3 reads CASSRRTALYGNTIYF. The CDR3 DNA follows: TGTGCCAGCAGTAGGCGGACAGCCCTCTATGGAAACACCATATATTTT.